This T cell receptor (beta chain) derives from a study of cytomegalovirus exposure and HLA in healthy donors. The germline gives CDR1 SGHNT, CDR2 YYREEE (reference sequence). The CDR3 has 14 amino acids. Trimming stripped 1 base from V and 4 bases from J, with 11 bases between. Study outcomes and limitations: In a later analysis, at a false discovery rate of 0.05, 16,951 TCR beta sequences were associated with HLA alleles. A later analysis linked a missense DCLRE1C variant to TCR beta V- and J-gene trimming.

Only a few counts were recorded for this clone. What it binds is not known. Both 60 Vbeta primers and 13 Jbeta primers went into the PCR. Sequencing used immunoSEQ multiplex PCR; TCRdb keeps in-frame clones, though not all of them. The repertoire holds over 200,000 clones, with about 72% as singletons. The sample was PBMCs. The TCR sequence derives from a male donor in good health and CMV-seronegative. The chain carries TRBV5-4 and TRBJ1-2, with D tentatively TRBD1 (5 bases). CDR3 residues: CASSLLGQVYGYTF. Here the CDR3 DNA reads TGTGCCAGCAGCTTGTTGGGGCAGGTCTATGGCTACACCTTC.